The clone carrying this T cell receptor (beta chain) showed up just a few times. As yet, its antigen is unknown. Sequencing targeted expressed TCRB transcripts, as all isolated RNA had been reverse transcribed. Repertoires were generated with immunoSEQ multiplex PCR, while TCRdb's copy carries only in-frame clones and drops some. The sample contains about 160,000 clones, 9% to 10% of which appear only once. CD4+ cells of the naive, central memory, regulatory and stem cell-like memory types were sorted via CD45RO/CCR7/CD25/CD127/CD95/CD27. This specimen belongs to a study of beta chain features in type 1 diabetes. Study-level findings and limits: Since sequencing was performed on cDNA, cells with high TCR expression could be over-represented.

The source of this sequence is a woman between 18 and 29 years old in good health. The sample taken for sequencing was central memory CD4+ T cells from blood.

CDR3 sequence: CASSPVVADPERQFF. The CDR3 region has the DNA TGTGCCAGCAGCCCCGTGGTAGCGGACCCTGAAAGGCAGTTCTTC. The rearrangement joins TRBV5-5 to TRBJ2-1; D is perhaps TRBD2 (6 bases). Germline loops: CDR1 SGHKS, CDR2 YYEKEE (reference sequence). The CDR3 spans 15 residues. V lost 4 bases and J lost 12, with 23 bases in between.